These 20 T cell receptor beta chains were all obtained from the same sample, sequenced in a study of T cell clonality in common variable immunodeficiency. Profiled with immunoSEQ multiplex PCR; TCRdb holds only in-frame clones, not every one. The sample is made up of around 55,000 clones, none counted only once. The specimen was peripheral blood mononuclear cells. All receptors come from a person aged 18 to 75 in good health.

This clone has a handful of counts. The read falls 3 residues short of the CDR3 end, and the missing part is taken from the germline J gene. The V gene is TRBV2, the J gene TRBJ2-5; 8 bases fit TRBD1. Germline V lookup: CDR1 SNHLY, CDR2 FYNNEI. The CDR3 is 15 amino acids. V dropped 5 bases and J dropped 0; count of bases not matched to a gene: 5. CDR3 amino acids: CASSTGQGNQETQYF. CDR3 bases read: TGTGCCAGCAGTACCGGACAGGGTAACCAAGAGACC.

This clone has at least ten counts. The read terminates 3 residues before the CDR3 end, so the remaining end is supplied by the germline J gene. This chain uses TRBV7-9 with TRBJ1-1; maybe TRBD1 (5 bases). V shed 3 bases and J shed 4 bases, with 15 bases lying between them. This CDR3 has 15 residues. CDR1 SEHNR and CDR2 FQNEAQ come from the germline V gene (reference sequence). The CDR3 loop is CASSLHSTEGTEAFF. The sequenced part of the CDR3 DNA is TGTGCCAGCAGCTTGCATTCGACAGAAGGCACTGAA.

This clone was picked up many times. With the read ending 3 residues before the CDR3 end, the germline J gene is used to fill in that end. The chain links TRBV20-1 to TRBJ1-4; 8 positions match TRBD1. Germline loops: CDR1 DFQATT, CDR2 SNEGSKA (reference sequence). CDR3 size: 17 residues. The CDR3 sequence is CSAGLPGQEIKNSPLFF. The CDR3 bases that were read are TGCAGTGCAGGCTTACCGGGACAGGAGATCAAAAATTCACCA.

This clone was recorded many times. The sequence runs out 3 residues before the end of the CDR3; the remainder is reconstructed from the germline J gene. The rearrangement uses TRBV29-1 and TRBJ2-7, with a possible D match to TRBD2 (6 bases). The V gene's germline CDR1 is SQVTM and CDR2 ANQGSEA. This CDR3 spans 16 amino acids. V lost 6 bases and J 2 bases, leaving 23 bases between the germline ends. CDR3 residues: CSVGGLGLQVTYEQYF. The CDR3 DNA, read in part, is TGCAGCGTGGGGGGATTAGGCCTCCAAGTAACCTACGAG.

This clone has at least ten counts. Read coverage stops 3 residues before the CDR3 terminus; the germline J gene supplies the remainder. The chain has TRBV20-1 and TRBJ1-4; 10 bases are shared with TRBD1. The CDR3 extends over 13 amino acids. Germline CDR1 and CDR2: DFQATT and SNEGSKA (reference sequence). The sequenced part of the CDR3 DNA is TGCAGTGCTAGGACAGGGGGCATCCCACCA. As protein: CSARTGGIPP. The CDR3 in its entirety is CSARTGGIPPLFF.

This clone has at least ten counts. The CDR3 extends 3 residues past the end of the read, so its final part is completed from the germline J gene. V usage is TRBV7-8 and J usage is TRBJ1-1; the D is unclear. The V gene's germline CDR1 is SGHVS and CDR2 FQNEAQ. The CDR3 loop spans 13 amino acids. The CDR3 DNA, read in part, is TGTGCCAGCAGCCCGAGAGAAGCAGGCACA. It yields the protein CASSPREAGT. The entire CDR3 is CASSPREAGTAFF.

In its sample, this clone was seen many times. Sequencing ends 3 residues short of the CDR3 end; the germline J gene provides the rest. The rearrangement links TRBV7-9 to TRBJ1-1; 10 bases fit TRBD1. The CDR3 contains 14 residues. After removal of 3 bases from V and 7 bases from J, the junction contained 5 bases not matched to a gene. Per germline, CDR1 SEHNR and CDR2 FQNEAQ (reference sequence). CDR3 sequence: CASSFTGTGDEAFF. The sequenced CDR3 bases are TGTGCCAGCAGCTTCACCGGGACAGGGGATGAA. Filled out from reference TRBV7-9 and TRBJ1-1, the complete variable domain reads DTGVSQNPRHKITKRGQNVTFRCDPISEHNRLYWYRQTLGQGPEFLTYFQNEAQLEKSRLLSDRFSAERPKGSFSTLEIQRTEQGDSAMYLCASSFTGTGDEAFFGQGTRLTVV.

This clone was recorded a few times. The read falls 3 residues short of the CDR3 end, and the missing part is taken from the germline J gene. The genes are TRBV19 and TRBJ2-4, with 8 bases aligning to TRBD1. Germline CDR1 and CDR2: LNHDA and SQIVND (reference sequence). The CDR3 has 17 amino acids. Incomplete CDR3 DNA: TGTGCCAGTAGCAGATCACCCCCAGGGGGCGCGGACTATGGT. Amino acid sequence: CASSRSPPGGADYG. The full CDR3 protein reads CASSRSPPGGADYGQYF.

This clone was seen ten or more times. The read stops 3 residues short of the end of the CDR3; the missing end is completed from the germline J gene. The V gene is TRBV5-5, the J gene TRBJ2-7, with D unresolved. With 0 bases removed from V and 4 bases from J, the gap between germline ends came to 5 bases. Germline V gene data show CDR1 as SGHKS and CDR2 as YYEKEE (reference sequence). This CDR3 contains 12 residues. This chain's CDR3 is CASSLVGYEQYF. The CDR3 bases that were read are TGTGCCAGCAGCTTGGTCGGTTACGAG.

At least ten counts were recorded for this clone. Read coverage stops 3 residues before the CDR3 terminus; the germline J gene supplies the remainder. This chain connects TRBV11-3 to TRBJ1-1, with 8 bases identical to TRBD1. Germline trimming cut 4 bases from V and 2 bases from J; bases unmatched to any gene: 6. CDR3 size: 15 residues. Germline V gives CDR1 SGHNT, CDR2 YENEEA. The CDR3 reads CASSSSGTGNTEAFF. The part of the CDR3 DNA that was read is TGTGCCAGCAGCTCATCCGGGACAGGAAACACTGAA.

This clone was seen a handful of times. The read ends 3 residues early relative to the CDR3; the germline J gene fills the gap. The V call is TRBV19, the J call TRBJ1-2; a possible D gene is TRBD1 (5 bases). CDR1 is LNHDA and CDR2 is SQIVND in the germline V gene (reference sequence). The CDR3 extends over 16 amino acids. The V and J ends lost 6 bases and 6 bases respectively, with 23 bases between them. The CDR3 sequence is CASSRAFGATVNGYTF. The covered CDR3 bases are TGTGCCAGTAGCAGAGCCTTCGGAGCGACAGTGAATGGC.

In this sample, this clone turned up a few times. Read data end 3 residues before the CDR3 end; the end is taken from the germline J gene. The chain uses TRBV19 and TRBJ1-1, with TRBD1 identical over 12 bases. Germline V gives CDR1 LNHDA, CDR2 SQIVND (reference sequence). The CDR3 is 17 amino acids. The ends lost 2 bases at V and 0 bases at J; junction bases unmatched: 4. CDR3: CASSIRGTGGLNTEAFF. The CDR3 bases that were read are TGTGCCAGTAGTATAAGGGGGACAGGGGGCTTGAACACTGAA. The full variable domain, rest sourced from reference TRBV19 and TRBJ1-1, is DGGITQSPKYLFRKEGQNVTLSCEQNLNHDAMYWYRQDPGQGLRLIYYSQIVNDFQKGDIAEGYSVSREKKESFPLTVTSAQKNPTAFYLCASSIRGTGGLNTEAFFGQGTRLTVV.

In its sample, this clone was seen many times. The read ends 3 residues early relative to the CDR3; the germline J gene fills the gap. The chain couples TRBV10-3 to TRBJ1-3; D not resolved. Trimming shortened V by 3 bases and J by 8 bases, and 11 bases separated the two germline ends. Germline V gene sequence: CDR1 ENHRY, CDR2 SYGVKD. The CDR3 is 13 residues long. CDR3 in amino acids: CAISEVAADTIYF. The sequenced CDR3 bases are TGTGCCATCAGTGAAGTGGCCGCGGACACC.

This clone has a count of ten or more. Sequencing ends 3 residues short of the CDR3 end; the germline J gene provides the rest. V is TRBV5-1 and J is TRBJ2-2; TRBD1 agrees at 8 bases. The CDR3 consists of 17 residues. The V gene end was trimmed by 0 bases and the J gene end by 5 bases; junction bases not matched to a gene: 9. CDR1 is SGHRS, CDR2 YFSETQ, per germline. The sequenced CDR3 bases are TGCGCCAGCAGCTTGGCCCCGACAGGGGAAGGAACCGGGGAG. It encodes CASSLAPTGEGTGE. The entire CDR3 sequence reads CASSLAPTGEGTGELFF.

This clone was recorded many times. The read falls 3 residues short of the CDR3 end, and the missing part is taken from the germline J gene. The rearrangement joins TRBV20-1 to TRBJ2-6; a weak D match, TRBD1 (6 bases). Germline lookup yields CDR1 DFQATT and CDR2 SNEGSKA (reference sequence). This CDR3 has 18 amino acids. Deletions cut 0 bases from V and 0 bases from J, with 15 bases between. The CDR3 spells CSARDLDSRSSGANVLTF. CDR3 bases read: TGCAGTGCTAGAGATCTGGACAGCAGAAGCTCTGGGGCCAACGTC.

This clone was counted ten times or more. CDR3 DNA, as far as it was read: TGTGCCATCAGCCCGGGACTAGCGGGACGAGAGACC. As protein: CAISPGLAGRET. From start to end, the CDR3 is CAISPGLAGRETQYF. The chain recombines TRBV10-3 with TRBJ2-5; 13 bases map to TRBD2. From the germline J gene comes the end of the CDR3, since the read stops 3 residues before it. Germline V lookup: CDR1 ENHRY, CDR2 SYGVKD. The CDR3 is 15 residues long. With 6 bases clipped from V and 4 bases from J, the junction kept 5 bases outside the gene matches.

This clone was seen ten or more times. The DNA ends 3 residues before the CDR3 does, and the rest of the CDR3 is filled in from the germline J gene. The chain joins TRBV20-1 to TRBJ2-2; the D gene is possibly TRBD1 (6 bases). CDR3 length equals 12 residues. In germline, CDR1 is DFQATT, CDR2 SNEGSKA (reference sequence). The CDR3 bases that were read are TGCAGTGCTAGAGCACAGGGTAGACCG. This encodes CSARAQGRP. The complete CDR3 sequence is CSARAQGRPLFF.

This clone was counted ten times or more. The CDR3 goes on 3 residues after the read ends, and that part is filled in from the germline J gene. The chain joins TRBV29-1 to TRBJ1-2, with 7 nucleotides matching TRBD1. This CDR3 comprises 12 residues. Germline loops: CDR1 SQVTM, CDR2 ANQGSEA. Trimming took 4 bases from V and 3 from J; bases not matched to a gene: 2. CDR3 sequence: CSVGQGDYGYTF. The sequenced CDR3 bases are TGCAGCGTTGGACAGGGAGACTATGGC.

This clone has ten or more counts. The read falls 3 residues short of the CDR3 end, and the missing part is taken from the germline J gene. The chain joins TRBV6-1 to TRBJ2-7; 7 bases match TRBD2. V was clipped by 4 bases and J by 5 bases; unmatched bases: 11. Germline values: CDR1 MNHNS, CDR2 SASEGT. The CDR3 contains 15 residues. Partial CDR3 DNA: TGTGCCAGCAGTGTTGGCGGGAGAGGGATCGACGAG. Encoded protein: CASSVGGRGIDE. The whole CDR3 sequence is CASSVGGRGIDEQYF.

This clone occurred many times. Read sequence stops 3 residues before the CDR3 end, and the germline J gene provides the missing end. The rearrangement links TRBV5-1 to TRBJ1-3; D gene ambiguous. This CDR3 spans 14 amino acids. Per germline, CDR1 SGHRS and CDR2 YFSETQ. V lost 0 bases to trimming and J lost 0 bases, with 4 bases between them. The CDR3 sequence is CASSLDSSGNTIYF. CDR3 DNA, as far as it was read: TGCGCCAGCAGCTTGGACAGCTCTGGAAACACC.